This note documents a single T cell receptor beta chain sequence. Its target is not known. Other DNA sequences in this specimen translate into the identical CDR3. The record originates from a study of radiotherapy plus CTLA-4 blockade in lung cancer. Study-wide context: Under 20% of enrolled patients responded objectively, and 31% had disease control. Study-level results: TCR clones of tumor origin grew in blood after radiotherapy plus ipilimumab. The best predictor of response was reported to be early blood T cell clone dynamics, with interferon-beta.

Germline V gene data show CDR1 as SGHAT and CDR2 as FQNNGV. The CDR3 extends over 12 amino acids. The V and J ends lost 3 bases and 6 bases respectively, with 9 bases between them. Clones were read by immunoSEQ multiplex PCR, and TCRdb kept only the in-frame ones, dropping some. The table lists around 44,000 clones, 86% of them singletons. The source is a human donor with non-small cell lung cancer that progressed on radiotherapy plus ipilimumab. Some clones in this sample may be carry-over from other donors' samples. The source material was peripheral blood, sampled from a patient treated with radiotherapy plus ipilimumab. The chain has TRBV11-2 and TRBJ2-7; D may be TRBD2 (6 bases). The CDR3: CASSLGTGEQYF. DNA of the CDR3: TGTGCCAGCAGCTTGGGGACTGGCGAGCAGTACTTC.